Following are 23 T cell receptor beta chains from one sample sequenced in a study of response to subunit inactivated influenza vaccine. Each CDR3 protein is one row after TCRdb ran MiXCR on the RT-PCR reads. The sample lists roughly 630,000 distinct CDR3 sequences, 11% to 15% seen once, with approximately 7.6% in the top ten. The sequencing here drew on PBMCs from blood, taken less than 15 days before vaccination. The receptor set was obtained from a man aged 50-60 years who received an inactivated influenza vaccine.

This clonotype was detected only a few times. The rearrangement uses TRBV20-1 and TRBJ2-2; tentative D call: TRBD2 (6 bases). This CDR3 spans 14 amino acids. Trimming took off 4 bases at V and 0 bases at J, with 9 bases between the two ends. Germline values: CDR1 DFQATT, CDR2 SNEGSKA (reference sequence). The CDR3 DNA sequence: TGCAGTGCTACAGCGGGTTCGAACACCGGGGAGCTGTTTTTT. Its protein product is CSATAGSNTGELFF.

This clonotype was recorded many times. This sequence joins TRBV20-1 and TRBJ2-5; D not certain. The CDR3 is 11 amino acids. Germline lookup yields CDR1 DFQATT and CDR2 SNEGSKA (reference sequence). Between the trimmed V and J ends, which lost 3 bases and 3 bases, there was a span of 5 bases. CDR3 DNA: TGCAGTGCTAGTCCTGAAGAGACCCAGTACTTC. Its protein product is CSASPEETQYF.

The genes are TRBV12-3 or TRBV12-4 and TRBJ2-7; D could derive from TRBD1 or TRBD2 (5 bases each). Trimming pared 7 bases from V and 5 bases from J, leaving 18 bases between. The CDR3 contains 14 residues. The CDR3 reads CASTRTGPRHEQYF. CDR3 DNA sequence: TGTGCCAGCACTCGGACGGGGCCTCGCCACGAGCAGTACTTC.

This chain uses TRBV4-3 with TRBJ2-3; tentatively, D is TRBD1 (5 bases). The ends were cut back, 4 bases at V and 0 bases at J, with 17 bases in the middle. This CDR3 region has 17 residues. The germline CDR1 and CDR2 sequences are LGHNA and YSLEER. CDR3 sequence reads: CASSLVGADPSTDTQYF. CDR3 DNA: TGCGCCAGCAGCCTCGTTGGGGCGGACCCTAGCACAGATACGCAGTATTTT.

This clonotype was seen a handful of times. The chain has TRBV15 and TRBJ1-1; TRBD1 matches 12 bases. The CDR3 runs 15 residues. Trimming took 5 bases from V and 7 from J; bases not matched to a gene: 8. Germline CDR1 and CDR2: LNHNV and YYDKDF (reference sequence). CDR3 amino acids: CATSERDRGLVEAFF. The CDR3 DNA follows: TGTGCCACCAGCGAGAGGGACAGGGGGCTAGTTGAAGCTTTCTTT.

The table lists this clonotype with a few counts. The V and J genes are TRBV24-1 and TRBJ1-1; tentative D call: TRBD1 (5 bases). There are 15 residues in the CDR3. The V gene's germline CDR1 is KGHDR and CDR2 SFDVKD. V was trimmed by 8 bases and J by 3 bases, leaving 18 bases between them. The CDR3 reads CATTFRGGDYTEAFF. The DNA of the CDR3 is TGTGCCACCACATTCCGGGGAGGGGACTACACTGAAGCTTTCTTT.

A few counts support this clonotype. J is TRBJ2-7 and V is TRBV20-1, with D uncertain. This CDR3 comprises 13 residues. CDR1 DFQATT and CDR2 SNEGSKA come from the germline V gene (reference sequence). Trimming shortened V by 1 base and J by 6 bases, and 13 bases separated the two germline ends. In nucleotides, the CDR3 is TGCAGTGCTAGAGTTGGGCAGGCTGGCGAGCAGTACTTC. Its protein is CSARVGQAGEQYF.

This sequence joins TRBV7-6 and TRBJ2-7; 8 bases are a match to TRBD2. This CDR3 comprises 13 residues. The V segment lost 2 bases and the J segment 5 bases; nucleotides outside the gene matches: 2. The germline gives CDR1 SGHVS, CDR2 FNYEAQ. As DNA, the CDR3 is TGTGCCAGCAGCTTACAGCGGGGGAACGAGCAGTACTTC. Translation gives CASSLQRGNEQYF.

The chain carries TRBV5-1 and TRBJ2-3; D may be TRBD2 (6 bases). V lost 2 bases to trimming and J lost 1 base, with 23 bases between them. Germline-derived CDR1 and CDR2 are SGHRS and YFSETQ. The CDR3 contains 19 residues. The CDR3 bases are TGCGCCAGCAGCTTCGGCCTAGCGTCTTTTGGGGGTGGCACAGATACGCAGTATTTT. It yields the protein CASSFGLASFGGGTDTQYF.

V is TRBV12-3 or TRBV12-4 and J is TRBJ1-4; 7 nucleotides line up with TRBD1. The CDR3 spans 14 residues. J lost 10 bases, V lost 2 bases, and 7 bases had no gene match. The CDR3 bases are TGTGCCAGCAGTTTATACCGGGACAGTATAAAACTGTTTTTT. Its protein product is CASSLYRDSIKLFF.

The chain carries TRBV5-1 and TRBJ1-2, with 12 bases that match TRBD1. Germline V gene sequence: CDR1 SGHRS, CDR2 YFSETQ. There are 14 residues in the CDR3. Trimming at V came to 3 bases and at J to 7 bases, leaving 4 bases not matched to a gene. The CDR3 here is CASSSGQGAAGYTF. For the CDR3, the DNA is TGCGCCAGCAGCTCGGGACAGGGGGCAGCTGGCTACACCTTC.

There are many counts of this clonotype. The rearrangement joins TRBV24-1 to TRBJ2-1; 8 nucleotides align to TRBD1. Germline V lookup: CDR1 KGHDR, CDR2 SFDVKD. CDR3 length equals 16 residues. J gave up 2 bases and V 0 bases, and 2 bases lay outside the gene matches. The CDR3 protein is CATSDLPRGPYNEQFF. CDR3 nucleotide sequence: TGTGCCACCAGTGATTTGCCCAGGGGGCCCTACAATGAGCAGTTCTTC.

This clonotype showed up just a few times. The V call is TRBV20-1, the J call TRBJ1-2, with 7 bases lining up with TRBD1. V trimming: 3 bases; J trimming: 4 bases; junction bases outside the gene matches: 2. CDR3 size: 12 residues. CDR1 and CDR2 (germline): DFQATT, SNEGSKA (reference sequence). CDR3 region: CSARDRFYGYTF. CDR3 sequence (DNA): TGCAGTGCTAGGGACAGGTTCTATGGCTACACCTTC.

This clonotype was seen only a few times. The gene calls are TRBV12-3 or TRBV12-4 and TRBJ2-6; D is ambiguous. V was shortened by 6 bases and J by 0 bases, with 12 bases between the two germline ends. CDR3 length: 16 amino acids. For the CDR3, the DNA is TGTGCCAGCAGCCCGGACGGTCTCTCTGGGGCCAACGTCCTGACTTTC. Translated, it gives CASSPDGLSGANVLTF.

The V and J genes are TRBV7-9 and TRBJ2-5; tentatively, D is TRBD2 (5 bases). Trimming removed 1 base at V and 4 bases at J, with 7 bases between. The germline V gene encodes CDR1 SEHNR and CDR2 FQNEAQ (reference sequence). The CDR3 consists of 13 residues. This CDR3 reads CASSLERRETQYF. For the CDR3, the DNA is TGTGCCAGCAGCTTAGAGCGGCGAGAGACCCAGTACTTC.

This clonotype was counted at least ten times. The V call is TRBV7-2, the J call TRBJ2-1; D is perhaps TRBD2 (5 bases). Germline lookup yields CDR1 SGHTA and CDR2 FQGNSA. V lost 1 base to trimming and J lost 0 bases, with 13 bases between them. The CDR3 consists of 17 residues. The CDR3 reads CASSLVAGVISYNEQFF. The CDR3, as DNA: TGTGCCAGCAGCTTAGTTGCCGGGGTGATCTCCTACAATGAGCAGTTCTTC.

The J gene is TRBJ1-1, the V gene TRBV6-2 or TRBV6-3; TRBD1 matches 12 bases. Germline V gene data show CDR1 as MNHEY and CDR2 as SVGEGT. The CDR3 totals 13 residues. V lost 6 bases, J lost 6 bases, and 2 bases stayed unmatched. CDR3 region: CASRGTGGAEAFF. The CDR3, as DNA: TGTGCCAGCAGGGGGACAGGGGGCGCTGAAGCTTTCTTT.

This clonotype was seen at least ten times. V gene TRBV7-9 combines with J gene TRBJ2-1; D is tentatively TRBD1 or TRBD2 (5 bases each). CDR3 length: 13 residues. The ends were cut back, 3 bases at V and 7 bases at J, with 10 bases in the middle. Germline CDR1 SEHNR, CDR2 FQNEAQ (reference sequence). The CDR3 DNA reads as TGTGCCAGCAGCTTGGGGACCATAAATGAGCAGTTCTTC. Translation gives CASSLGTINEQFF.

The rearrangement joins TRBV27 to TRBJ1-2, with D possibly TRBD1 on 5 matching bases. This CDR3 comprises 14 residues. From germline, CDR1 is MNHEY and CDR2 SMNVEV (reference sequence). V lost 6 bases and J 5 bases, leaving 16 bases between the germline ends. CDR3 loop: CASRPGRDAYGYTF. The CDR3, as DNA: TGTGCCAGCAGACCGGGACGCGATGCTTATGGCTACACCTTC.

The V call is TRBV7-2, the J call TRBJ2-1, with a possible D match to TRBD2 (5 bases). The CDR3 sequence is 14 residues long. CDR1 is SGHTA and CDR2 is FQGNSA in the germline V gene. Trimming stripped 1 base from V and 15 bases from J, with 19 bases between. The CDR3: CASSLVGGRTPRFF. CDR3 coding DNA: TGTGCCAGCAGCTTAGTCGGTGGCCGGACTCCACGGTTCTTC. The full variable domain, with the rest looked up from reference TRBV7-2 and TRBJ2-1, is GAGVSQSPSNKVTEKGKDVELRCDPISGHTALYWYRQSLGQGLEFLIYFQGNSAPDKSGLPSDRFSAERTGGSVSTLTIQRTQQEDSAVYLCASSLVGGRTPRFFGPGTRLTVL.

This clonotype showed up just once. The V gene is TRBV27, the J gene TRBJ1-1; D may be TRBD1 (5 bases). In germline, CDR1 is MNHEY, CDR2 SMNVEV (reference sequence). Trimming took off 2 bases at V and 5 bases at J, with 9 bases between the two ends. The CDR3 covers 13 residues. Written as DNA, the CDR3 is TGTGCCAGCAGTTTAACAAAGGGGACTGAAGCTTTCTTT. Translation gives CASSLTKGTEAFF.

The chain carries TRBV20-1 and TRBJ2-3; TRBD2 is a possible D gene (5 bases). Trimming stripped 5 bases from V and 4 bases from J, with 13 bases between. CDR3 length: 13 amino acids. CDR1 is DFQATT and CDR2 is SNEGSKA in the germline V gene (reference sequence). DNA for the CDR3: TGCAGTGCTTCCGGGATTAACCCAGATACGCAGTATTTT. It codes for CSASGINPDTQYF.

This clonotype appeared a few times. The chain joins TRBV12-3 or TRBV12-4 to TRBJ2-1; D is unresolved. V was clipped by 6 bases and J by 10 bases, with 10 bases between them. The CDR3 spans 11 residues. In DNA form, the CDR3 reads TGTGCCAGCAGCCCGACTGGAGAGCAGTTCTTC. As protein: CASSPTGEQFF.